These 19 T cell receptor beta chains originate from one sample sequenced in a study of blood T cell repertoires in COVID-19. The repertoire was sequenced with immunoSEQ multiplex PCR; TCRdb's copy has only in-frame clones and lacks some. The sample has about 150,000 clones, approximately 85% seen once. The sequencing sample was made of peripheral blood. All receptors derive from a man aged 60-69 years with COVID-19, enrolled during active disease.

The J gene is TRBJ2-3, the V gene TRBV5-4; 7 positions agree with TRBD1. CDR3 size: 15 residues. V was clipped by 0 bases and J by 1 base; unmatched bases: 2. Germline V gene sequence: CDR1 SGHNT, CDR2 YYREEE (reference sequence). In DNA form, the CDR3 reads TGTGCCAGCAGCTTGGGAGACAGGGGCACAGATACGCAGTATTTT. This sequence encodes CASSLGDRGTDTQYF. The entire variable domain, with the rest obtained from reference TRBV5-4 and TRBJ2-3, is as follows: ETGVTQSPTHLIKTRGQQVTLRCSSQSGHNTVSWYQQALGQGPQFIFQYYREEENGRGNFPPRFSGLQFPNYSSELNVNALELDDSALYLCASSLGDRGTDTQYFGPGTRLTVL.

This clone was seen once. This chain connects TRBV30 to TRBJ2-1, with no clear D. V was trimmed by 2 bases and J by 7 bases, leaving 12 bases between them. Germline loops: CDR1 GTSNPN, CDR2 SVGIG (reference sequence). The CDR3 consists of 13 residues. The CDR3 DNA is TGTGCCTGGAGTCCCCCCAACAATAATGAGCAGTTCTTC. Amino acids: CAWSPPNNNEQFF.

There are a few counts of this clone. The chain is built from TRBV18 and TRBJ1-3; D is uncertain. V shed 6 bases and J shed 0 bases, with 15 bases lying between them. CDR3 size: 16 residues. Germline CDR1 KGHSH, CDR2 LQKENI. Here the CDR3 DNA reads TGTGCCAGCTCGCCTCAACTCGAGAGCTCTGGAAACACCATATATTTT. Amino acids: CASSPQLESSGNTIYF.

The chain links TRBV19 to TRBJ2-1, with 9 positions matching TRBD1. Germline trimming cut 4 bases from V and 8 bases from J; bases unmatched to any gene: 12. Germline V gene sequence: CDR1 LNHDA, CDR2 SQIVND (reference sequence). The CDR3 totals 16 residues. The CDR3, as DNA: TGTGCCAGTAGTAGCTCAGGACAGGGGAGTAAAGATGAGCAGTTCTTC. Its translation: CASSSSGQGSKDEQFF. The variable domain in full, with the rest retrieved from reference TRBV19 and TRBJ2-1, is DGGITQSPKYLFRKEGQNVTLSCEQNLNHDAMYWYRQDPGQGLRLIYYSQIVNDFQKGDIAEGYSVSREKKESFPLTVTSAQKNPTAFYLCASSSSGQGSKDEQFFGPGTRLTVL.

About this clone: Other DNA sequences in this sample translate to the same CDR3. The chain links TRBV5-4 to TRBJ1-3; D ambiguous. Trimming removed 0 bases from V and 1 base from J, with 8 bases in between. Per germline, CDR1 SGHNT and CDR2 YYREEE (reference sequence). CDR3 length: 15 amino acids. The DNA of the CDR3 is TGTGCCAGCAGCTTGGAACAGAATTCTGGAAACACCATATATTTT. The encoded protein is CASSLEQNSGNTIYF.

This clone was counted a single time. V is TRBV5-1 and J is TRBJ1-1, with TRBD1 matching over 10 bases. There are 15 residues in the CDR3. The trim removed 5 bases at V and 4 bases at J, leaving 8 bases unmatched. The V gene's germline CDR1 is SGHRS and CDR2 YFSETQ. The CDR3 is CASRSGDRGGTEAFF. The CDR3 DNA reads TGCGCCAGCAGGTCAGGGGACAGGGGCGGCACTGAAGCTTTCTTT. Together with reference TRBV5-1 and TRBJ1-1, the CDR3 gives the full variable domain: KAGVTQTPRYLIKTRGQQVTLSCSPISGHRSVSWYQQTPGQGLQFLFEYFSETQRNKGNFPGRFSGRQFSNSRSEMNVSTLELGDSALYLCASRSGDRGGTEAFFGQGTRLTVV.

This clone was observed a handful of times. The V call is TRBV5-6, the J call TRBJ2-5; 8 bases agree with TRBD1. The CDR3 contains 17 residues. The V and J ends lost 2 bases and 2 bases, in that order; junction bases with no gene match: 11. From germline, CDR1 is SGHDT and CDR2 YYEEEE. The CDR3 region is CASSLYGQGSRQETQYF. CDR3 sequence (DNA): TGTGCCAGCAGCTTATACGGACAGGGCTCGAGGCAAGAGACCCAGTACTTC.

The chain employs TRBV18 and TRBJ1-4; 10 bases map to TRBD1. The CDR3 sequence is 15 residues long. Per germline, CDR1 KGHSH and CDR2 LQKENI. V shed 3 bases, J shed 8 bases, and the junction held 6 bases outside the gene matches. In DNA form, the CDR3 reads TGTGCCAGCTCACCGGCCGGGACAGGGGTCGAAAAACTGTTTTTT. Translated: CASSPAGTGVEKLFF.

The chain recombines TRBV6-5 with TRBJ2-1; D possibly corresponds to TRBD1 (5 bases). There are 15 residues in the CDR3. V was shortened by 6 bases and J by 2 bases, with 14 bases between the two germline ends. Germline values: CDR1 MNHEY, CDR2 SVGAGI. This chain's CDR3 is CASSPDTRTYNEQFF. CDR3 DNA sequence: TGTGCCAGCAGCCCGGACACTCGCACCTACAATGAGCAGTTCTTC.

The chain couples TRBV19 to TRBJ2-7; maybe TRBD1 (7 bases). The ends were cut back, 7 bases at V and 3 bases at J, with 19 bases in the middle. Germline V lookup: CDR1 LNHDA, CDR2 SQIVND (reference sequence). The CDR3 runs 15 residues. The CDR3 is CASTNRGGGDYEQYF. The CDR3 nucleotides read TGTGCCAGTACCAACAGGGGCGGAGGGGACTACGAGCAGTACTTC.

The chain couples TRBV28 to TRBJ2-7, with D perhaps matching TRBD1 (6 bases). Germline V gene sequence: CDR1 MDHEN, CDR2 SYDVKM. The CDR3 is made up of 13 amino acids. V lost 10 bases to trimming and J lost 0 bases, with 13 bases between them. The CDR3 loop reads CATSRDNSYEQYF. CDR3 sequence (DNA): TGTGCCACCTCCCGGGACAACTCCTACGAGCAGTACTTC.

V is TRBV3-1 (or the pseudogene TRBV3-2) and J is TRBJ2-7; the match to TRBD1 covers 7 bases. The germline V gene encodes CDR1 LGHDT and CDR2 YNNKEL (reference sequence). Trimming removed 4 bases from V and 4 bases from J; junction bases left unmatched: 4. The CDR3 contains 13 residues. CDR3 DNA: TGTGCCAGCAGCCCCTCGACAGGGTACGAGCAGTACTTC. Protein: CASSPSTGYEQYF.

The DNA of the CDR3 is TGTGCCAGTCAGACAGGGACCCTGAACACTGAAGCTTTCTTT. Protein product: CASQTGTLNTEAFF. The gene calls are TRBV28 and TRBJ1-1; 7 nucleotides agree with TRBD1. This CDR3 contains 14 residues. Germline CDR1 is MDHEN and CDR2 is SYDVKM. Losses at the gene ends were 9 bases for V and 0 bases for J; bases not matched to a gene: 7.

CDR3 sequence reads: CASSYSYRTDQYGYTF. CDR3 sequence (DNA): TGTGCCAGCAGTTACTCGTATCGGACAGACCAGTATGGCTACACCTTC. The V and J genes are TRBV6-2 or TRBV6-3 and TRBJ1-2; D might be TRBD1 (6 bases). The CDR3 covers 16 residues. V lost 0 bases and J lost 5, with 16 bases in between. Germline CDR1 MNHEY, CDR2 SVGEGT.

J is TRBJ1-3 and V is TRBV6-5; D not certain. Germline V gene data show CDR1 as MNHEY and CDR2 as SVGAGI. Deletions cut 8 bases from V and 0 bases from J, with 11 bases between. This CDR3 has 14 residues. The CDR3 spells CASLTQSSGNTIYF. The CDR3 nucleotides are TGTGCCAGCCTGACACAGAGCTCTGGAAACACCATATATTTT.

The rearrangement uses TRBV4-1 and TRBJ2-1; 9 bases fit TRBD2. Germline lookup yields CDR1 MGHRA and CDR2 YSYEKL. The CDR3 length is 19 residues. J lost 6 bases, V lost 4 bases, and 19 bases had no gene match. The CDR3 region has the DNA TGCGCCAGCAGCCTAGAGGTCCCTCAGGCTAGCGGGGTTACCAATGAGCAGTTCTTC. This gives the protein CASSLEVPQASGVTNEQFF.

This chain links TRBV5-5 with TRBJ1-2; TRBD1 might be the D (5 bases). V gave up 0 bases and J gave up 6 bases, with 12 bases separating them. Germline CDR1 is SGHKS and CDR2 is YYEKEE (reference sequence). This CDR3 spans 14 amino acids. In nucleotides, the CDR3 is TGTGCCAGCAGCTTGGGAGTCAGGGCAAATGGCTACACCTTC. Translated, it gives CASSLGVRANGYTF.

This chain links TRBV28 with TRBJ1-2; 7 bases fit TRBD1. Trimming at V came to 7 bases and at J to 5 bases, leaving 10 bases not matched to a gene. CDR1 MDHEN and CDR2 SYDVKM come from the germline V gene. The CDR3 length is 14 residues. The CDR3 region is CASIYPRDRYGYTF. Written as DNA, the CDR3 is TGTGCCAGCATCTATCCCCGGGACAGATATGGCTACACCTTC.

The CDR3 DNA reads as TGTGCCAGCGGACTAGTAACCTACGAGCAGTACTTC. Amino acid sequence: CASGLVTYEQYF. The V and J genes are TRBV28 and TRBJ2-7; 7 positions agree with TRBD2. V trimming: 8 bases; J trimming: 2 bases; junction bases outside the gene matches: 3. CDR3 size: 12 residues. Germline V lookup: CDR1 MDHEN, CDR2 SYDVKM.